Sequencing of this T cell receptor beta chain was carried out in a study of low-dose radiotherapy and immunotherapy resistance in tumors. Turning to the study itself: Across 26 weeks, 13 Gy in total went to Cohort 2, delivered as 1 Gy per fraction every two weeks. Every two weeks, cyclophosphamide 200 mg/m2 was infused one day before radiation plus immunotherapy.

Regarding time point: before trial treatment. In the RACIN dose-escalation trial, donors got nivolumab plus ipilimumab with aspirin, cyclophosphamide and radiotherapy. Trimming took 2 bases from V and 2 from J; bases not matched to a gene: 20. Germline V CDR1 and CDR2: DFQATT, SNEGSKA (reference sequence). The CDR3 sequence is 20 residues long. With TRAV- and TRBV-specific primers, first-strand cDNA was made, covering the alpha and beta chains. TCR amplification ran roughly 21 PCR cycles using constant-region and V-primer adapter primers. Through in vitro transcription, the mRNA that had been isolated was amplified. TCRdb passed the reads through MiXCR, listing each CDR3 protein once. Of approximately 90,000 distinct CDR3 sequences in the sample, roughly a sixth were seen once.

The clonotype comes from a male donor with prostate cancer. The rearrangement uses TRBV20-1 and TRBJ2-3; 9 nucleotides line up with TRBD2. Sequencing was performed on PBMCs, taken before treatment. The CDR3 here is CSARQTLGTWSGGSTDTQYF. CDR3 sequence (DNA): TGCAGTGCTAGACAAACATTAGGAACATGGAGCGGGGGGTCCACAGATACGCAGTATTTT.